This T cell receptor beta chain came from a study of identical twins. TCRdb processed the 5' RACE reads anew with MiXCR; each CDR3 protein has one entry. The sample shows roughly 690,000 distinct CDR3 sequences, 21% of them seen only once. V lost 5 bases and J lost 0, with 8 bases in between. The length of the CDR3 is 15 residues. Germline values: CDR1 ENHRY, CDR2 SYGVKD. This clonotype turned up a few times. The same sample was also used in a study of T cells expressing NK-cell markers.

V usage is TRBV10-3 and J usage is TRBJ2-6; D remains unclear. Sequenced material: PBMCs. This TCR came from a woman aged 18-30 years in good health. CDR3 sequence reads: CAISYTSSGANVLTF. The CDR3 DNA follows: TGTGCCATCAGTTATACGAGCTCTGGGGCCAACGTCCTGACTTTC.